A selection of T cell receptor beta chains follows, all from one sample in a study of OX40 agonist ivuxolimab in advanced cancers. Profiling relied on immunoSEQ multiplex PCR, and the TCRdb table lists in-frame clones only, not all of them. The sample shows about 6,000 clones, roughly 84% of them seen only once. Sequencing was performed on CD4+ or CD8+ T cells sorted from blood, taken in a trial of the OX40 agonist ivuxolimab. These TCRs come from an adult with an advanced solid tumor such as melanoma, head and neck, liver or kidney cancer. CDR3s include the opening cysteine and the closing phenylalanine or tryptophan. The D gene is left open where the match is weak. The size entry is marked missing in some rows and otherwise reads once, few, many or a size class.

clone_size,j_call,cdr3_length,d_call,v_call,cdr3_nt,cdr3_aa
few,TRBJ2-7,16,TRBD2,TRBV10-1,TGCGCCAGCAGTGACCCTAGCGGGAGCGCAGCCTACGAGCAGTACTTC,CASSDPSGSAAYEQYF
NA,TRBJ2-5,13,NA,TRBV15,TGTGCCACCAGCAGAGGGCCCAAAGAGACCCAGTACTTC,CATSRGPKETQYF
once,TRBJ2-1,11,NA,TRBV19,TGTGCCAGTAGTGCCCACCATGAGCAGTTCTTC,CASSAHHEQFF
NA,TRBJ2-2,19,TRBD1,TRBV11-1,TGTGCCAGCAGCTTAGGGGCGGGACAGGGTCGATTGACCGGCGGGGAGCTGTTTTTT,CASSLGAGQGRLTGGELFF
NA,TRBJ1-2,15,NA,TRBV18,TGTGCCAGCTCACCTCAGCCAGGGAGAAACTATGGCTACACCTTC,CASSPQPGRNYGYTF
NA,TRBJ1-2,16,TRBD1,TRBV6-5,TGTGCCAGCAGTTACTCATCTACCGGGACAGGGTATGGCTACACCTTC,CASSYSSTGTGYGYTF
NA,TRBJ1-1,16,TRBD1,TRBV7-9,TGTGCCAGCAGCCTTGGGGACAGCGGGATGAACACTGAAGCTTTCTTT,CASSLGDSGMNTEAFF
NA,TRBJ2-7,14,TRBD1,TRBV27,TGTGCCAGCAGTTTAGGACAGGGGGCTTACGAGCAGTACTTC,CASSLGQGAYEQYF
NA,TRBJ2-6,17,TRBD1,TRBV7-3,TGTGCCAGCAGCGGACAGGGAAGATTCTCTGGGGCCAACGTCCTGACTTTC,CASSGQGRFSGANVLTF
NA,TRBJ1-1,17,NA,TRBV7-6,TGTGCCAGCAGCTTAGCGGTGGGCAGCAAAATGAGCACTGAAGCTTTCTTT,CASSLAVGSKMSTEAFF
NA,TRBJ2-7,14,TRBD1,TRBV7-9,TGTGCCAGCAGCCGAACCGGGACAGGGAACGAGCAGTACTTC,CASSRTGTGNEQYF
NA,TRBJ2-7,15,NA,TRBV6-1,TGTGCCAGCAGTGAATGGGGACCGAGCTCCTACGAGCAGTACTTC,CASSEWGPSSYEQYF
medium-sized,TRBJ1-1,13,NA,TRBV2,TGTGCCAGCAGTGAGTCTGGCAACACTGAAGCTTTCTTT,CASSESGNTEAFF
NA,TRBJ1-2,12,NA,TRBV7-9,TGTGCCAGCAGATATGGGGACTATGGCTACACCTTC,CASRYGDYGYTF
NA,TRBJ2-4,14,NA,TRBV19,TGTGCCAGTAGTATCGGGCGTGGGAGACACATTCAGTACTTC,CASSIGRGRHIQYF
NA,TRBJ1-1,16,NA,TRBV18,TGTGCCAGCTCACCACCGGATGGGGGGCGAGGCACTGAAGCTTTCTTT,CASSPPDGGRGTEAFF
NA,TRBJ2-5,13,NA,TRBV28,TGTGCCAGCAGTAGGACAGATCAAGAGACCCAGTACTTC,CASSRTDQETQYF
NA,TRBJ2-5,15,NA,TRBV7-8,TGTGCCAGCAGCTTAGCGCTTAATAGCGTCGAGACCCAGTACTTC,CASSLALNSVETQYF
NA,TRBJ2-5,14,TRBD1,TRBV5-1,TGCGCCAGCAGCACGGACAGGGGGGCCGAGACCCAGTACTTC,CASSTDRGAETQYF
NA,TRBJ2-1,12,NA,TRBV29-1,TGCAGCGCCGCCGACGGGGCCAATGAGCAGTTCTTC,CSAADGANEQFF
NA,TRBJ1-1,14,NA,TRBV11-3,TGTGCCAGCAGTTTACGGGGGTTGAACACTGAAGCTTTCTTT,CASSLRGLNTEAFF
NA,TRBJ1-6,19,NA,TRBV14,TGTGCCAGCAGCCAAGTCAGAGGGGCGGGGAGCTCCTATAATTCACCCCTCCACTTT,CASSQVRGAGSSYNSPLHF
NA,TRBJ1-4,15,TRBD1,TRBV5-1,TGCGCCAGCAGCCCGGACAGGGGGCGGAATGAAAAACTGTTTTTT,CASSPDRGRNEKLFF
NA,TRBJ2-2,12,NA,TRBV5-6,TGTGCCAGCAGGGCGGGGGCGGGGGAGCTGTTTTTT,CASRAGAGELFF
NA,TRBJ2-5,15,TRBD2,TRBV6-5,TGTGCCAGCAGGTCCTGGCGGGGGAGTCAAGAGACCCAGTACTTC,CASRSWRGSQETQYF
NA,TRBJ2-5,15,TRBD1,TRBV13,TGTGCCAGCAGTGAAGACCAGGGGGCAGGGGAGACCCAGTACTTC,CASSEDQGAGETQYF